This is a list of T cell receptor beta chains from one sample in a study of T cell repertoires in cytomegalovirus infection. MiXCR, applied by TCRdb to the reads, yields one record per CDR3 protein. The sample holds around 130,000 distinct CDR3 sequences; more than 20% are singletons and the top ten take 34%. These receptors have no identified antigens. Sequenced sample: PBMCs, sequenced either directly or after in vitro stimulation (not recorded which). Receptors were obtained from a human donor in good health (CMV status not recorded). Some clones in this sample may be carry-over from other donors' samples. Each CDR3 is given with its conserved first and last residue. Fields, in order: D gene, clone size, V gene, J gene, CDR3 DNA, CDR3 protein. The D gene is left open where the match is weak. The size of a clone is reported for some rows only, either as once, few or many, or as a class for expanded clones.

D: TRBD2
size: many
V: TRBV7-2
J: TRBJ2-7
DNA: TGTGCCAGCAGCGCCGGACTAGCGGGGTACTCCTACGAGCAGTACTTC
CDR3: CASSAGLAGYSYEQYF

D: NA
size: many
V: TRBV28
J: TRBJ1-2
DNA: TGTGCCAGTTTCGCCTTCTATGGCTACACCTTC
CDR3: CASFAFYGYTF

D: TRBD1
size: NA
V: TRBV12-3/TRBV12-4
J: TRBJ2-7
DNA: TGTGCCAGCAGGGGACAGAGAAACTACGAGCAGTACTTC
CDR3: CASRGQRNYEQYF

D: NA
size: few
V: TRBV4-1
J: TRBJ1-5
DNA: TGCGCCAGCAGCTCATGGGGCAATCAGCCCCAGCATTTT
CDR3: CASSSWGNQPQHF

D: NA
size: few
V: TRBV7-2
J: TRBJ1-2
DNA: TGTGCCAGCAGCGTCAGGGGTGAGGTCTATGGCTACACCTTC
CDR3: CASSVRGEVYGYTF

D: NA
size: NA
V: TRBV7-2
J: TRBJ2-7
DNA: TGTGCCAGCAGCGAAGGGGGGGGTCCCTACGAGCAGTACTTC
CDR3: CASSEGGGPYEQYF

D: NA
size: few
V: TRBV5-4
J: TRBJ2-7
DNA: TGTGCCAGCAGCTTGATAGCCAGCCCCTACGAGCAGTACTTC
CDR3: CASSLIASPYEQYF

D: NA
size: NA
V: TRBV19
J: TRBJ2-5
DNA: TGTGCCAGTAGTACGCTAGCCCGGGAGACCCAGTACTTC
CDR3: CASSTLARETQYF

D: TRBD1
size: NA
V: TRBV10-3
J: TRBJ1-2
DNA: TGTGCCACGGGACAGGGGGACTTCGACTATGGCTACACCTTC
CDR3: CATGQGDFDYGYTF

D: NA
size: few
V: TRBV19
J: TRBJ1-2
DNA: TGTGCCAGTAGTATAGCAGAAGGGTATGGCTACACCTTC
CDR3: CASSIAEGYGYTF

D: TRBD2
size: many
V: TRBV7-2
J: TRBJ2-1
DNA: TGTGCCAGCAGACCCTCGGGACTAGCGGGCAATGAGCAGTTCTTC
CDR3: CASRPSGLAGNEQFF

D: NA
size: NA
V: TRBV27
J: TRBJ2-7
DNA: TGTGCCAGCAGTTTAAATACACGCGGAAGTGCCTACGAGCAGTACTTC
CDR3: CASSLNTRGSAYEQYF

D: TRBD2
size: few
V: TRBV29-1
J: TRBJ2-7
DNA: TGCAGCGTTGAATCGGGGGGGTACGAGCAGTACTTC
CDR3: CSVESGGYEQYF

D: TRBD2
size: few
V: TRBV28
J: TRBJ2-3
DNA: TGTGCCAGCAGTTTGATAGCGGGAGGCTACACAGATACGCAGTATTTT
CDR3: CASSLIAGGYTDTQYF

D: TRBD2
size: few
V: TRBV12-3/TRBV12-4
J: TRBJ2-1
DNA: TGTGCCAGCAGCAGGGGTGGGGGACTAGCGACCTACAATGAGCAGTTCTTC
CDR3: CASSRGGGLATYNEQFF

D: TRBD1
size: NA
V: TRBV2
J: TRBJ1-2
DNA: TGTGCCAGCAGGCCGGGACAGGGTAACGACTATGGCTACACCTTC
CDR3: CASRPGQGNDYGYTF

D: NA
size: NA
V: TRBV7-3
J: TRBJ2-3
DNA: TGTGCCAGCAGCTTAGGCAGGACAGTGACTAGCACAGATACGCAGTATTTT
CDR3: CASSLGRTVTSTDTQYF

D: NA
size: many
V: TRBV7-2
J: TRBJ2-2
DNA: TGTGCCAGCACCGTAGAGAGGGCGAACACCGGGGAGCTGTTTTTT
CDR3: CASTVERANTGELFF

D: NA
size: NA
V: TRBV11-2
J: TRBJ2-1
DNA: TGTGCCAGCAGCCCTAGCCAGGATCACTACAATGAGCAGTTCTTC
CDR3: CASSPSQDHYNEQFF

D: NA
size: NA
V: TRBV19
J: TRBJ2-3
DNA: TGTGCCAGCGATTGGGGGGAGAGCCGCACAGATACGCAGTATTTT
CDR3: CASDWGESRTDTQYF

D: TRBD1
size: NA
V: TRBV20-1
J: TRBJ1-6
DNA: TGCAGTGCTAGTTCATCCGCCGACAGGGAGAGTTCACCCCTCCACTTT
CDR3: CSASSSADRESSPLHF